A single sample gave rise to the 15 T cell receptor beta chains below, sequenced in a study of CD8 T cells in ankylosing spondylitis. The study's findings and limits: What appeared characteristic of ankylosing spondylitis blood was a TCR beta motif of eight or nine highly homologous variants.

These receptors have no identified antigens. TCRdb itself ran the 5' RACE reads through MiXCR, one entry per CDR3 protein. The sample contains fewer than 400,000 distinct CDR3 sequences, less than 10% of which appear only once. The sequencing input was blood, either unsorted or a sorted T cell fraction (not recorded which). These receptors were taken from a male donor with ankylosing spondylitis.

This rearrangement joins TRBV12-3 or TRBV12-4 to TRBJ1-4; 8 bases agree with TRBD1. The CDR3 has 15 amino acids. V lost 5 bases and J lost 5; bases outside the gene matches: 7. The CDR3 nucleotides are TGTGCCAGCAGTCCCGACAGGGGACAGAATGAAAAACTGTTTTTT. The encoded protein is CASSPDRGQNEKLFF.

The chain is built from TRBV27 and TRBJ2-5, with a possible D match to TRBD1 (6 bases). CDR1 MNHEY and CDR2 SMNVEV come from the germline V gene (reference sequence). The CDR3 covers 15 residues. V was trimmed by 0 bases and J by 2 bases, leaving 10 bases between them. The DNA for the CDR3 is TGTGCCAGCAGTTTATCCCAGGGGATACAAGAGACCCAGTACTTC. Protein product: CASSLSQGIQETQYF.

This clonotype was detected a few times. The rearrangement joins TRBV5-1 to TRBJ2-7; TRBD2 aligns across 9 bases. The CDR3 totals 17 residues. Germline CDR1 and CDR2: SGHRS and YFSETQ. V shed 0 bases and J 7 bases; nucleotides not matched to a gene: 14. In DNA, the CDR3 is TGCGCCAGCAGCTTGGCCAGCGGGAGGTCCTCAAGGGGAGAGCAGTACTTC. It translates to CASSLASGRSSRGEQYF.

This clonotype was observed a few times. CDR3 loop: CAGGGNRADTQYF. The CDR3 DNA follows: TGTGCCGGAGGGGGAAATCGGGCAGATACGCAGTATTTT. The V call is TRBV2, the J call TRBJ2-3; D may be TRBD1 or TRBD2 (6 bases each). CDR1 and CDR2 (germline): SNHLY, FYNNEI. CDR3 size: 13 residues. Deletions cut 11 bases from V and 4 bases from J, with 16 bases between.

This chain links TRBV24-1 with TRBJ2-1; TRBD2 agrees at 8 bases. V trimming: 3 bases; J trimming: 8 bases; junction bases outside the gene matches: 2. Germline V gene data show CDR1 as KGHDR and CDR2 as SFDVKD. This CDR3 region has 13 residues. The CDR3 sequence: CATSDPGGDEQFF. CDR3 bases: TGTGCCACCAGTGATCCCGGGGGGGATGAGCAGTTCTTC.

V usage is TRBV14 and J usage is TRBJ2-1, with 7 bases aligning to TRBD1. The germline V gene has CDR1 SGHDN and CDR2 FVKESK. The CDR3 consists of 14 residues. The ends lost 2 bases at V and 5 bases at J; junction bases unmatched: 3. The DNA of the CDR3 is TGTGCCAGCAGCCAAAGACAGGGCCACAATGAGCAGTTCTTC. Translated: CASSQRQGHNEQFF.

The chain recombines TRBV20-1 with TRBJ2-5; D may be TRBD1 or TRBD2 (5 bases each). Trimming shortened V by 6 bases and J by 4 bases, and 21 bases separated the two germline ends. This CDR3 is built from 15 residues. The germline V gene encodes CDR1 DFQATT and CDR2 SNEGSKA (reference sequence). The CDR3 nucleotides are TGCAGTGCAAACTCCCGGGGCGAGGTGGGAGAGACCCAGTACTTC. It codes for CSANSRGEVGETQYF.

The gene calls are TRBV6-6 and TRBJ2-7, with TRBD2 matching over 7 bases. The trim removed 8 bases at V and 4 bases at J, leaving 8 bases unmatched. CDR1 is MNHNY and CDR2 is SVGAGI in the germline V gene (reference sequence). The CDR3 contains 13 residues. This CDR3 is CASEGASGYEQYF. In DNA form, the CDR3 reads TGTGCCAGCGAGGGTGCTAGCGGTTACGAGCAGTACTTC.

This clonotype was seen repeatedly, ten times or more. J is TRBJ2-2 and V is TRBV7-3; 7 bases line up with TRBD1. The CDR3 consists of 15 residues. Germline assignment: CDR1 SGHTA and CDR2 FQGTGA. The J segment lost 0 bases and the V segment lost 5 bases, leaving 3 bases of the junction unmatched. The CDR3, as DNA: TGTGCCAGCAGCGAGGGGGCAGCGAACACCGGGGAGCTGTTTTTT. The encoded protein is CASSEGAANTGELFF.

This clonotype turned up a few times. For the CDR3, the DNA is TGTGCCAGCAGCGTGACCCCCAGCTCCTACAATGAGCAGTTCTTC. It is translated as CASSVTPSSYNEQFF. V gene TRBV9 combines with J gene TRBJ2-1; no firm D call. CDR1 is SGDLS and CDR2 is YYNGEE in the germline V gene. This CDR3 region has 15 residues. V was clipped by 2 bases and J by 0 bases, with 9 bases between them.

The genes are TRBV19 and TRBJ1-5, with D hard to call. The V end lost 7 bases, the J end lost 5 bases, and 12 bases lay between the germline ends. This CDR3 spans 13 amino acids. CDR1 and CDR2 from the germline V gene are LNHDA and SQIVND (reference sequence). CDR3: CASTFSGDQPQHF. CDR3 sequence (DNA): TGTGCCAGTACGTTCTCCGGGGATCAGCCCCAGCATTTT.

V is TRBV7-9 and J is TRBJ2-2; unclear D gene. The germline CDR1 and CDR2 sequences are SEHNR and FQNEAQ (reference sequence). V gave up 10 bases and J gave up 6 bases, with 15 bases separating them. The CDR3 runs 13 residues. CDR3 nucleotide sequence: TGTGCCACTGGCCCTATAGTTGCCGGGGAGCTGTTTTTT. It translates to CATGPIVAGELFF.

The CDR3 sequence: CSARARAYQETQYF. The CDR3 nucleotides are TGCAGTGCTCGCGCGCGGGCGTACCAAGAGACCCAGTACTTC. The genes are TRBV20-1 and TRBJ2-5, with a weak D call TRBD2 (5 bases). This CDR3 is 14 amino acids long. CDR1 DFQATT and CDR2 SNEGSKA come from the germline V gene (reference sequence). Trimming removed 5 bases at V and 0 bases at J, with 13 bases between.

This clonotype showed up just a few times. The genes are TRBV5-6 and TRBJ2-1, with D hard to call. The germline V gene has CDR1 SGHDT and CDR2 YYEEEE. V dropped 7 bases and J dropped 4 bases, with 15 bases sitting between them. The CDR3 length is 14 residues. CDR3 loop: CASVNYQRYNEQFF. The DNA for the CDR3 is TGTGCCAGCGTAAACTACCAAAGATACAATGAGCAGTTCTTC.

This clonotype has ten or more counts. This sequence joins TRBV29-1 and TRBJ2-5, with D perhaps matching TRBD2 (6 bases). V lost 5 bases to trimming and J lost 5 bases, with 18 bases between them. CDR3 size: 14 residues. The V gene's germline CDR1 is SQVTM and CDR2 ANQGSEA. This CDR3 reads CSVRTSWGVETQYF. DNA for the CDR3: TGCAGCGTTCGTACTTCGTGGGGGGTTGAGACCCAGTACTTC. Full variable domain (rest looked up from reference TRBV29-1 and TRBJ2-5): SAVISQKPSRDICQRGTSLTIQCQVDSQVTMMFWYRQQPGQSLTLIATANQGSEATYESGFVIDKFPISRPNLTFSTLTVSNMSPEDSSIYLCSVRTSWGVETQYFGPGTRLLVL.